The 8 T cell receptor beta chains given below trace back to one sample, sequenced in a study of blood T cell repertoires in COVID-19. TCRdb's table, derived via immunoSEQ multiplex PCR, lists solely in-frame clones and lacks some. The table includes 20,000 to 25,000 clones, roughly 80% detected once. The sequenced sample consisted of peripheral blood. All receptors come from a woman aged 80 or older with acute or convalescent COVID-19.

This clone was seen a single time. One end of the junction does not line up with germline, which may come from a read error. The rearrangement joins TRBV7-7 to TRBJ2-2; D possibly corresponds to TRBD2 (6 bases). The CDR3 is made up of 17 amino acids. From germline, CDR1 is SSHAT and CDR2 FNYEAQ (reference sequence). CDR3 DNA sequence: TGTGCTAGCAGCTTGTACGCGGGGTGGGCTGACACCGGGGAGCTGTTTTTT. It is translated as CASSLYAGWADTGELFF.

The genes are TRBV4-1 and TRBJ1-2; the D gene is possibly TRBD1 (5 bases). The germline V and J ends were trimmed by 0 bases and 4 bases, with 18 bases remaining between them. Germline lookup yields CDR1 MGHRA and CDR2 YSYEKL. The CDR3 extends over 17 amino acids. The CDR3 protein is CASSQDSPPGLLYGYTF. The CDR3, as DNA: TGCGCCAGCAGCCAAGATAGTCCGCCGGGACTCCTCTATGGCTACACCTTC.

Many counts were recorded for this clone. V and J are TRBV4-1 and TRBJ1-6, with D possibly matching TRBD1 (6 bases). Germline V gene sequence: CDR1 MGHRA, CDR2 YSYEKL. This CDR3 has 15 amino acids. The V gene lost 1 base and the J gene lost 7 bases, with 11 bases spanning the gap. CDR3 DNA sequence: TGCGCCAGCAGCCAAGGGACAGATGGCAATTCACCCCTCCACTTT. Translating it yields CASSQGTDGNSPLHF.

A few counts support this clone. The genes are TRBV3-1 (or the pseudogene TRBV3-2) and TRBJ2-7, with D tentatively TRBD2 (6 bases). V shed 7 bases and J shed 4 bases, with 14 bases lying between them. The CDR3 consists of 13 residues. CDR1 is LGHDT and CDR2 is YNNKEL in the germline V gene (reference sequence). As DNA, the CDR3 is TGTGCCAGCACCCGAAAGGGACTGTACGAGCAGTACTTC. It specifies CASTRKGLYEQYF.

The CDR3 DNA sequence: TGTGCCAGCAGCTTCGGTTGGGACAGGATTAATGAAAAACTGTTTTTT. This codes for CASSFGWDRINEKLFF. V gene TRBV7-9 combines with J gene TRBJ1-4; TRBD1 matches at 8 bases. CDR1 SEHNR and CDR2 FQNEAQ come from the germline V gene (reference sequence). This CDR3 spans 16 amino acids. The J segment lost 4 bases and the V segment lost 3 bases, leaving 7 bases of the junction unmatched.

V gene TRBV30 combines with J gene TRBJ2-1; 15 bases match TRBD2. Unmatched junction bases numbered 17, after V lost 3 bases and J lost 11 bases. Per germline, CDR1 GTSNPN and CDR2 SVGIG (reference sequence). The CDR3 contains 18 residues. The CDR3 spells CAWRNIGGTSGGMVKQFF. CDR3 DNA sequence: TGTGCCTGGAGGAACATCGGCGGGACTAGCGGGGGGATGGTCAAGCAGTTCTTC.

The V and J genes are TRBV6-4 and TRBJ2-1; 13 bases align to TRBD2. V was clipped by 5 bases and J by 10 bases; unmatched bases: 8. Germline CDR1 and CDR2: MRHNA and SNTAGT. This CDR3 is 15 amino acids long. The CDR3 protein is CASSPLAGGPAEQFF. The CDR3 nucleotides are TGTGCCAGCAGTCCACTAGCGGGAGGGCCGGCGGAGCAGTTCTTC.

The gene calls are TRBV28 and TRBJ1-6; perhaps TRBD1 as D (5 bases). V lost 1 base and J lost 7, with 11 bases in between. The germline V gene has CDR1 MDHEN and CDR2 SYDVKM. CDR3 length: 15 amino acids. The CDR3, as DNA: TGTGCCAGCAGTTTATTGGGGGGACTCAATTCACCCCTCCACTTT. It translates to CASSLLGGLNSPLHF.